The clone carrying this T cell receptor (beta chain) was found once. The sample is drawn from a study of blood T cell repertoires in COVID-19. Study information: Samples representing acute and convalescent COVID-19 were sourced from the United States, Italy and Spain.

Methods used by the authors: Researchers report that nucleated cell counts were estimated from reference gene primer amplification. Measured with immunoSEQ multiplex PCR; TCRdb has only the in-frame clones, and not every one. The V and J calls and clone size are taken from that table; D and trimming were inferred from the DNA. The sample has roughly 180,000 clones, 88% seen once; the top ten hold 3.5% to 4.5%. There are 14 residues in the CDR3. V was clipped by 6 bases and J by 0 bases, with 8 bases between them. The germline V gene has CDR1 KGHSH and CDR2 LQKENI. The rearrangement uses TRBV18 and TRBJ2-2, with D uncertain. This receptor was taken from a woman aged 25 to 39 with acute or convalescent COVID-19. What was sequenced was peripheral blood. Written as DNA, the CDR3 is TGTGCCAGCTCGCAGTACGCGAACACCGGGGAGCTGTTTTTT. This codes for CASSQYANTGELFF.